This T cell receptor beta chain was documented in a study of siplizumab effects on memory and regulatory T cells. This CDR3 spans 15 amino acids. J was trimmed by 7 bases and V by 7 bases; bases with no gene match: 8. Germline V gene sequence: CDR1 LNHDA, CDR2 SQIVND (reference sequence). Clones were read by immunoSEQ multiplex PCR, and TCRdb kept only the in-frame ones, dropping some. Here the sample spans some 120,000 clones, 80% to 95% being singletons. Sequenced sample: non-Treg CD4+ T cells sorted from blood. This clonotype was sampled from a human donor in good health. The V and J genes are TRBV19 and TRBJ1-4, with 11 bases lining up with TRBD1. CDR3 sequence (DNA): TGTGCCAGTATACCCCGGGACAGGGGGTCTGAAAAACTGTTTTTT. Amino acids: CASIPRDRGSEKLFF.